Shown below are 32 T cell receptor beta chains from a single sample sequenced in a study of blood T cell repertoires in COVID-19. Sequencing used immunoSEQ multiplex PCR; TCRdb keeps in-frame clones, though not all of them. The table includes more than 300,000 clones, 70% to 90% detected once. Sequencing used peripheral blood. The receptors stem from a woman aged 25 to 45 with COVID-19, enrolled during active disease.

The CDR3 sequence: CASSLDLGQGNTEAFF. CDR3 coding DNA: TGCGCCAGCAGCTTGGACCTCGGACAGGGGAACACTGAAGCTTTCTTT. V and J are TRBV5-1 and TRBJ1-1, with 8 bases aligning to TRBD1. V was clipped by 0 bases and J by 1 base; unmatched bases: 5. The germline V gene encodes CDR1 SGHRS and CDR2 YFSETQ. This CDR3 is 16 amino acids long.

The V and J genes are TRBV2 and TRBJ2-7; 9 bases match TRBD1. The CDR3 extends over 13 amino acids. CDR1 is SNHLY and CDR2 is FYNNEI in the germline V gene. After removal of 7 bases from V and 5 bases from J, the junction contained 6 bases not matched to a gene. The CDR3 region has the DNA TGTGCCAGCAACGGACAGGGGTTTGACGAGCAGTACTTC. It codes for CASNGQGFDEQYF.

The chain is built from TRBV4-1 and TRBJ2-6, with D possibly matching TRBD1 (5 bases). Germline CDR1 is MGHRA and CDR2 is YSYEKL. The germline V and J ends were trimmed by 1 base and 0 bases, with 7 bases remaining between them. This CDR3 has 16 amino acids. The CDR3 coding sequence is TGCGCCAGCAGCCAAGGACAGTACTCTGGGGCCAACGTCCTGACTTTC. Amino acids: CASSQGQYSGANVLTF.

The rearrangement joins TRBV24-1 to TRBJ2-7; perhaps TRBD1 as D (5 bases). Germline V gene sequence: CDR1 KGHDR, CDR2 SFDVKD. This CDR3 is 14 amino acids long. V was clipped by 9 bases and J by 5 bases, with 19 bases between them. The CDR3, as DNA: TGTGCCACCCAGACAAAAGTGATCAGGGACGAGCAGTACTTC. Protein product: CATQTKVIRDEQYF.

The rearrangement uses TRBV12-3 or TRBV12-4 and TRBJ1-1, with TRBD1 identical over 7 bases. The CDR3 is made up of 12 amino acids. J gave up 7 bases and V 6 bases, and 5 bases lay outside the gene matches. The CDR3 region is CASSPGQVEAFF. The CDR3 coding sequence is TGTGCCAGCAGCCCCGGACAGGTTGAAGCTTTCTTT.

This rearrangement joins TRBV5-1 to TRBJ2-5, with D possibly matching TRBD1 (6 bases). The CDR3 consists of 16 residues. In germline, CDR1 is SGHRS, CDR2 YFSETQ. V was clipped by 0 bases and J by 4 bases, with 16 bases between them. CDR3 DNA sequence: TGCGCCAGCAGCTTGGTACTGGGACAACGGAGAGAGACCCAGTACTTC. It specifies CASSLVLGQRRETQYF.

The chain carries TRBV9 and TRBJ2-7; 13 bases match TRBD2. Per the germline V gene, CDR1 is SGDLS and CDR2 is YYNGEE. This CDR3 is 15 amino acids long. V lost 3 bases to trimming and J lost 6 bases; unmatched junction nucleotides: 6. CDR3 nucleotides: TGTGCCAGCAGCGCAACTAGCGGGAGGGCCGGCGAGCAGTACTTC. It codes for CASSATSGRAGEQYF. The full variable domain, its missing parts supplied by reference TRBV9 and TRBJ2-7, is DSGVTQTPKHLITATGQRVTLRCSPRSGDLSVYWYQQSLDQGLQFLIQYYNGEERAKGNILERFSAQQFPDLHSELNLSSLELGDSALYFCASSATSGRAGEQYFGPGTRLTVT.

This clone was seen once. The rearrangement uses TRBV3-1 (or the pseudogene TRBV3-2) and TRBJ2-3, with TRBD2 matching over 15 bases. The CDR3 is made up of 21 amino acids. Germline V gene data show CDR1 as LGHDT and CDR2 as YNNKEL (reference sequence). With 4 bases clipped from V and 8 bases from J, the junction kept 22 bases outside the gene matches. In nucleotides, the CDR3 is TGTGCCAGCAGCCCCTCAAGGACAGGACTAGCGGGAGGGCTACTTCTGGGTACGCAGTATTTT. Its translation: CASSPSRTGLAGGLLLGTQYF.

This chain links TRBV18 with TRBJ2-1, with 9 positions matching TRBD2. Germline V CDR1 and CDR2: KGHSH, LQKENI. The CDR3 has 16 amino acids. V was clipped by 3 bases and J by 0 bases; unmatched bases: 3. The CDR3: CASSPSSGASYNEQFF. Written as DNA, the CDR3 is TGTGCCAGCTCACCGTCTAGCGGGGCCTCCTACAATGAGCAGTTCTTC.

V is TRBV6-6 and J is TRBJ2-5; 11 nucleotides align to TRBD1. The length of the CDR3 is 16 residues. The V gene end was trimmed by 5 bases and the J gene end by 5 bases; junction bases not matched to a gene: 10. In germline, CDR1 is MNHNY, CDR2 SVGAGI (reference sequence). The CDR3 DNA sequence: TGTGCCAGCAGTCCTTGGCGGACAGGGGGCACCGAGACCCAGTACTTC. It yields the protein CASSPWRTGGTETQYF.

V gene TRBV7-9 combines with J gene TRBJ1-5; a possible D gene is TRBD1 (5 bases). V lost 4 bases and J 9 bases, leaving 13 bases between the germline ends. The CDR3 contains 13 residues. CDR1 SEHNR and CDR2 FQNEAQ come from the germline V gene (reference sequence). CDR3 coding DNA: TGTGCCAGCAGCTGGGAGGGCGGGGGGCCCCAGCATTTT. It yields the protein CASSWEGGGPQHF.

This clone was seen just once. V usage is TRBV5-1 and J usage is TRBJ2-3; D is unclear. The V and J ends lost 0 bases and 2 bases respectively, with 13 bases between them. The CDR3 spans 16 residues. The V gene's germline CDR1 is SGHRS and CDR2 YFSETQ. CDR3 residues: CASSLVPGDLTDTQYF. The CDR3 DNA follows: TGCGCCAGCAGCTTGGTGCCCGGAGACCTCACAGATACGCAGTATTTT.

Worth noting for this clone: The same CDR3 also results from other DNA sequences found in this sample. This chain links TRBV5-1 with TRBJ2-7, with D possibly matching TRBD2 (5 bases). Germline loops: CDR1 SGHRS, CDR2 YFSETQ. V lost 2 bases and J 3 bases, leaving 9 bases between the germline ends. The CDR3 consists of 13 residues. In nucleotides, the CDR3 is TGCGCCAGCAGCTTAACCGGGGACTACGAGCAGTACTTC. The encoded protein is CASSLTGDYEQYF.

The chain joins TRBV30 to TRBJ2-5; 8 nucleotides match TRBD1. The CDR3 consists of 14 residues. V lost 2 bases to trimming and J lost 5 bases; unmatched junction nucleotides: 7. In germline, CDR1 is GTSNPN, CDR2 SVGIG (reference sequence). CDR3 DNA sequence: TGTGCCTGGAGTCTTTACAGGGGGAGCGAGACCCAGTACTTC. Its protein product is CAWSLYRGSETQYF.

The V call is TRBV2, the J call TRBJ2-7; a possible D gene is TRBD2 (6 bases). Trimming pared 6 bases from V and 5 bases from J, leaving 14 bases between. Per germline, CDR1 SNHLY and CDR2 FYNNEI. There are 13 residues in the CDR3. In DNA form, the CDR3 reads TGTGCCAGCAGGCCCGGGACTCGGGACGAGCAGTACTTC. Its protein product is CASRPGTRDEQYF.

V is TRBV7-2 and J is TRBJ2-1, with 8 bases fitting TRBD1. Germline trimming cut 6 bases from V and 4 bases from J; bases unmatched to any gene: 11. CDR3 size: 16 residues. Germline V CDR1 and CDR2: SGHTA, FQGNSA. CDR3 coding DNA: TGTGCCAGCAGACCCTCAGCAGGGGGCGGATACAATGAGCAGTTCTTC. Translation gives CASRPSAGGGYNEQFF.

The V and J genes are TRBV18 and TRBJ2-3; 12 bases fit TRBD2. The V and J ends lost 1 base and 3 bases, in that order; junction bases with no gene match: 5. The CDR3 contains 17 residues. Looked up from germline, CDR1 is KGHSH and CDR2 is LQKENI. The CDR3 spells CASSPRLLAGGTDTQYF. For the CDR3, the DNA is TGTGCCAGCTCACCACGATTACTAGCGGGAGGAACAGATACGCAGTATTTT.

The chain links TRBV9 to TRBJ2-2; possibly TRBD2 for D (5 bases). Trimming left V 3 bases short and J 7 bases short, with 13 bases between. The CDR3 has 14 residues. The germline CDR1 and CDR2 sequences are SGDLS and YYNGEE. CDR3: CASSGEASNGELFF. In nucleotides, the CDR3 is TGTGCCAGCAGCGGCGAGGCTAGCAACGGGGAGCTGTTTTTT. Full variable domain (remainder filled in from reference TRBV9 and TRBJ2-2): DSGVTQTPKHLITATGQRVTLRCSPRSGDLSVYWYQQSLDQGLQFLIQYYNGEERAKGNILERFSAQQFPDLHSELNLSSLELGDSALYFCASSGEASNGELFFGEGSRLTVL.

This clone was counted a single time. The rearrangement links TRBV2 to TRBJ2-1, with TRBD1 as a possible D gene (6 bases). Deletions cut 2 bases from V and 8 bases from J, with 10 bases between. The length of the CDR3 is 13 residues. The germline CDR1 and CDR2 sequences are SNHLY and FYNNEI. CDR3 amino acids: CASSERQGYEQFF. DNA for the CDR3: TGTGCCAGCAGTGAACGGCAGGGGTATGAGCAGTTCTTC. Full variable domain (rest looked up from reference TRBV2 and TRBJ2-1): EPEVTQTPSHQVTQMGQEVILRCVPISNHLYFYWYRQILGQKVEFLVSFYNNEISEKSEIFDDQFSVERPDGSNFTLKIRSTKLEDSAMYFCASSERQGYEQFFGPGTRLTVL.

This sequence joins TRBV27 and TRBJ2-1; the match to TRBD2 covers 9 bases. V trimming: 5 bases; J trimming: 4 bases; junction bases outside the gene matches: 9. The CDR3 runs to 16 residues. The germline gives CDR1 MNHEY, CDR2 SMNVEV (reference sequence). CDR3 in DNA: TGTGCCAGCAGTACTCGGACTAGCGAGCTATACAATGAGCAGTTCTTC. Protein: CASSTRTSELYNEQFF.

This clone was recorded once. The rearrangement joins TRBV6-6 to TRBJ2-1, with 7 bases fitting TRBD1. This CDR3 has 15 residues. J lost 0 bases, V lost 6 bases, and 5 bases had no gene match. From germline, CDR1 is MNHNY and CDR2 SVGAGI (reference sequence). DNA of the CDR3: TGTGCCAGCAGCCCACAGGGGTCCTCCTACAATGAGCAGTTCTTC. Protein sequence: CASSPQGSSYNEQFF.

This chain links TRBV5-1 with TRBJ2-3, with unresolved D. The V end lost 2 bases, the J end lost 5 bases, and 12 bases lay between the germline ends. Germline values: CDR1 SGHRS, CDR2 YFSETQ. The CDR3 covers 14 residues. The CDR3 region is CASSLTPAGDTQYF. CDR3 in DNA: TGCGCCAGCAGCTTAACCCCCGCCGGAGATACGCAGTATTTT. Complete variable domain (other parts from reference TRBV5-1 and TRBJ2-3): KAGVTQTPRYLIKTRGQQVTLSCSPISGHRSVSWYQQTPGQGLQFLFEYFSETQRNKGNFPGRFSGRQFSNSRSEMNVSTLELGDSALYLCASSLTPAGDTQYFGPGTRLTVL.

The chain combines TRBV5-1 with TRBJ2-3; TRBD2 matches 12 bases. J gave up 0 bases and V 4 bases, and 6 bases lay outside the gene matches. CDR1 and CDR2 from the germline V gene are SGHRS and YFSETQ. CDR3 length: 17 residues. CDR3 sequence (DNA): TGCGCCAGCAGCAACGGACTAGCGGGACTCAGCACAGATACGCAGTATTTT. Translating it yields CASSNGLAGLSTDTQYF.

The V gene is TRBV27, the J gene TRBJ2-3, with 10 bases identical to TRBD1. The V segment lost 3 bases and the J segment 11 bases; nucleotides outside the gene matches: 5. This CDR3 is 13 amino acids long. Germline V gene data show CDR1 as MNHEY and CDR2 as SMNVEV (reference sequence). CDR3 protein: CASSFGTGDGQYF. As DNA, the CDR3 is TGTGCCAGCAGTTTCGGGACAGGGGATGGGCAGTATTTT.

The chain carries TRBV28 and TRBJ2-4, with 7 positions matching TRBD2. J lost 0 bases, V lost 2 bases, and 4 bases had no gene match. The CDR3 is made up of 16 amino acids. CDR1 is MDHEN, CDR2 SYDVKM, per germline. This chain's CDR3 is CASSLSGTLAKNIQYF. For the CDR3, the DNA is TGTGCCAGCAGTTTAAGCGGGACCCTAGCCAAAAACATTCAGTACTTC.

This chain links TRBV6-1 with TRBJ2-3; 10 positions agree with TRBD2. Trimming at V came to 0 bases and at J to 4 bases, leaving 1 base not matched to a gene. This CDR3 has 15 amino acids. The V gene's germline CDR1 is MNHNS and CDR2 SASEGT. CDR3 bases: TGTGCCAGCAGTGAAGCCCTAGCGGGGGCAGATACGCAGTATTTT. Its protein product is CASSEALAGADTQYF.

This clone was recorded only once. The rearrangement uses TRBV6-5 and TRBJ2-3, with TRBD1 matching 10 bases. Germline V gives CDR1 MNHEY, CDR2 SVGAGI. The CDR3 spans 15 residues. V shed 4 bases, J shed 4 bases, and the junction held 5 bases outside the gene matches. The CDR3 bases are TGTGCCAGCAGTTCCGACAGGGGGCGGGCAGATACGCAGTATTTT. Protein sequence: CASSSDRGRADTQYF.

CDR3 residues: CSASGATGELFF. Here the CDR3 DNA reads TGCAGTGCTAGTGGGGCAACCGGGGAGCTGTTTTTT. The V call is TRBV20-1, the J call TRBJ2-2; D possibly corresponds to TRBD1 (5 bases). The ends were cut back, 3 bases at V and 5 bases at J, with 7 bases in the middle. CDR3 length: 12 residues. CDR1 is DFQATT and CDR2 is SNEGSKA in the germline V gene (reference sequence).

This chain connects TRBV6-1 to TRBJ2-7, with 7 bases aligning to TRBD2. This CDR3 has 16 residues. Looked up from germline, CDR1 is MNHNS and CDR2 is SASEGT. V shed 3 bases, J shed 0 bases, and the junction held 8 bases outside the gene matches. The CDR3 DNA is TGTGCCAGCAGTGAGCTTCTAGCGGACCCCTCCTACGAGCAGTACTTC. Protein sequence: CASSELLADPSYEQYF.

This clone showed up just once. The rearrangement links TRBV10-1 to TRBJ2-7; 11 bases agree with TRBD1. V dropped 8 bases and J dropped 7; count of bases not matched to a gene: 10. Germline CDR1 is WNHNN and CDR2 is SYGVQD (reference sequence). CDR3 size: 14 residues. The CDR3 protein is CASESGQGAEEQYF. CDR3 nucleotides: TGCGCCAGCGAAAGCGGACAGGGGGCTGAGGAGCAGTACTTC.

The chain employs TRBV2 and TRBJ2-5; D possibly corresponds to TRBD2 (6 bases). Deletions cut 2 bases from V and 4 bases from J, with 11 bases between. CDR3 length: 14 amino acids. Per germline, CDR1 SNHLY and CDR2 FYNNEI. The chain's CDR3 is CASSESGVAETQYF. The CDR3 DNA is TGTGCCAGCAGTGAATCGGGAGTGGCAGAGACCCAGTACTTC.

The chain couples TRBV7-8 to TRBJ2-7, with TRBD2 matching 12 bases. V lost 4 bases and J lost 7; bases outside the gene matches: 11. Germline V gene data show CDR1 as SGHVS and CDR2 as FQNEAQ. This CDR3 has 16 residues. The CDR3 nucleotides are TGTGCCAGCAGCTCCCTAGCGGGAGGGCTCCAGCGGGAGCAGTACTTC. This translates into CASSSLAGGLQREQYF.